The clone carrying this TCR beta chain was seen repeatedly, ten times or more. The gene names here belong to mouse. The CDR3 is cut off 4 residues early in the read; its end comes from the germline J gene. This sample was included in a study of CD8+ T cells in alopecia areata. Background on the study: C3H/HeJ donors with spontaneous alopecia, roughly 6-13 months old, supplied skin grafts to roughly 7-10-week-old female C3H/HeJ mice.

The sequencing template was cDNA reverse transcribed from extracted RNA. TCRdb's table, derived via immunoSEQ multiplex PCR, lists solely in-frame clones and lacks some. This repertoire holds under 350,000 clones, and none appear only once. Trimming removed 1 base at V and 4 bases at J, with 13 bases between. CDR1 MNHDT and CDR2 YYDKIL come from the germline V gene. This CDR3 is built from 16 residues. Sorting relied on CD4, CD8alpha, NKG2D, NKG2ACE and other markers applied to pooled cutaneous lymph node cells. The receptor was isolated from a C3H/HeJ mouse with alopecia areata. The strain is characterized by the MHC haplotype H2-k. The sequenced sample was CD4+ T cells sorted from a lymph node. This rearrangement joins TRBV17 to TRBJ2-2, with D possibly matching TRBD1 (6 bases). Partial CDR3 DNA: TGTGCTAGCAGTAGAGGACAGGAGGGAAGCACCGGG. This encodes CASSRGQEGSTG. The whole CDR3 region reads CASSRGQEGSTGQLYF.